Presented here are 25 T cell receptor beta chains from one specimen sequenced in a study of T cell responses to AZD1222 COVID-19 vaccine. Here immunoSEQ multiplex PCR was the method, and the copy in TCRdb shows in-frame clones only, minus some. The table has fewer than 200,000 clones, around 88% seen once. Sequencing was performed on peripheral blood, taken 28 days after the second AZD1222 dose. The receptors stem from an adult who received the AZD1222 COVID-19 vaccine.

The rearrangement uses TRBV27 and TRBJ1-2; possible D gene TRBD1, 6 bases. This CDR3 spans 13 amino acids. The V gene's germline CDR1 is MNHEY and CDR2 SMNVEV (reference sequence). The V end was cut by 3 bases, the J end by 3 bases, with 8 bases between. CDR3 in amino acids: CASSLGAHYGYTF. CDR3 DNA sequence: TGTGCCAGCAGTTTGGGGGCTCACTATGGCTACACCTTC.

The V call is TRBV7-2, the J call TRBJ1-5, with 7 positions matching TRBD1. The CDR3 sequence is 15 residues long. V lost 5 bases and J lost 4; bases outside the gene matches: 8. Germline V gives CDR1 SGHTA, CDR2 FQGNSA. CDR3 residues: CASSPQTGTNQPQHF. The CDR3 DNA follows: TGTGCCAGCAGCCCACAGACAGGGACGAATCAGCCCCAGCATTTT.

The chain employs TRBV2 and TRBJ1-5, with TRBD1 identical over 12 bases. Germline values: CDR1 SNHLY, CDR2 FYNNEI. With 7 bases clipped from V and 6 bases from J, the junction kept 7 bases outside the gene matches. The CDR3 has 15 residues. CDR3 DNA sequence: TGTGCCAGCACTTCCGGGACAGGGGGCAGTCAGCCCCAGCATTTT. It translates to CASTSGTGGSQPQHF.

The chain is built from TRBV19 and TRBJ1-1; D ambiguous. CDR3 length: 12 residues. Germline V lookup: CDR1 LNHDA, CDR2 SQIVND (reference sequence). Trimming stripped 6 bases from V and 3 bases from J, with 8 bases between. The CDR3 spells CASSDGYTEAFF. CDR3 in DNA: TGTGCCAGTAGCGACGGTTACACTGAAGCTTTCTTT.

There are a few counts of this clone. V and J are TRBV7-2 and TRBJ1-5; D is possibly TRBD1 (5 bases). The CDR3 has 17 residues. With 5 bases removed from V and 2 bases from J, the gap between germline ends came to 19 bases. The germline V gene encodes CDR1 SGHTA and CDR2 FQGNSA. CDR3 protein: CASSPRATRGGNQPQHF. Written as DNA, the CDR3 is TGTGCCAGCAGCCCCAGGGCCACCCGTGGGGGCAATCAGCCCCAGCATTTT.

The CDR3 is CASSENTGTGSSGNTIYF. DNA of the CDR3: TGTGCCAGCAGTGAAAACACAGGGACAGGGAGCTCTGGAAACACCATATATTTT. The rearrangement uses TRBV6-1 and TRBJ1-3; 9 positions agree with TRBD1. The germline V gene has CDR1 MNHNS and CDR2 SASEGT. Unmatched junction bases numbered 8, after V lost 2 bases and J lost 0 bases. This CDR3 is 18 amino acids long.

This CDR3 is CASSLVGGSGEQYF. In nucleotides, the CDR3 is TGTGCCAGCAGCTTAGTTGGGGGGAGCGGCGAGCAGTACTTC. This rearrangement joins TRBV7-9 to TRBJ2-7, with D possibly matching TRBD2 (6 bases). V lost 1 base, J lost 6 bases, and 13 bases lay in between. This CDR3 is built from 14 residues. Per the germline V gene, CDR1 is SEHNR and CDR2 is FQNEAQ (reference sequence).

The CDR3 DNA reads TGTGCCAGCAGCTTAGTTCTATCCTCCTACGAGCAGTACTTC. It yields the protein CASSLVLSSYEQYF. V gene TRBV7-9 combines with J gene TRBJ2-7; D remains ambiguous. The germline CDR1 and CDR2 sequences are SEHNR and FQNEAQ (reference sequence). V lost 1 base, J lost 0 bases, and 7 bases lay in between. CDR3 size: 14 residues.

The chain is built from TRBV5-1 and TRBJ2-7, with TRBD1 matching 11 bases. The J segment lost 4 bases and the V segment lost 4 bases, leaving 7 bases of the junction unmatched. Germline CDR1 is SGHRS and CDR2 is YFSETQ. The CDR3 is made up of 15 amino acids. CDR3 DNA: TGCGCCAGCAGCGCCCGGACAGGGGGCTGGTACGAGCAGTACTTC. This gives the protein CASSARTGGWYEQYF.

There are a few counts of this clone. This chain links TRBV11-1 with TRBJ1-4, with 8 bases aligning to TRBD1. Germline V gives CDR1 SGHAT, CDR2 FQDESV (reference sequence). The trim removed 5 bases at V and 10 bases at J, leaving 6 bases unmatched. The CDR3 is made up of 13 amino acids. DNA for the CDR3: TGTGCCAGCAGCATGCTCAGGGGGCGAAAACTGTTTTTT. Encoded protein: CASSMLRGRKLFF.

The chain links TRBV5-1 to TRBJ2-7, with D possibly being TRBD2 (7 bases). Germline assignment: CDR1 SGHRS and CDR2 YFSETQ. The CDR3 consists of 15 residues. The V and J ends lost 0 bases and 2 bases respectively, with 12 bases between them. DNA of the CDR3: TGCGCCAGCAGCTTGGGGCGGGGGCCAACCTACGAGCAGTACTTC. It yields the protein CASSLGRGPTYEQYF.

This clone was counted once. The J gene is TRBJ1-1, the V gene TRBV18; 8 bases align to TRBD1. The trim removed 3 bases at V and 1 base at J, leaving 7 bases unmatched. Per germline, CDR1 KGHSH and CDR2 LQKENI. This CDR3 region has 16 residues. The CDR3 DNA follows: TGTGCCAGCTCACCGCTCGGTGGGACAGGGAACACTGAAGCTTTCTTT. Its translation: CASSPLGGTGNTEAFF.

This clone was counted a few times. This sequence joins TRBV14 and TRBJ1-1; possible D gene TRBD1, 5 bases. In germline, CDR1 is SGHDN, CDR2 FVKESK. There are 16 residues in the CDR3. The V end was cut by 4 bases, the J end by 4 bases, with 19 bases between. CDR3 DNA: TGTGCCAGCAGCCTTAAGGCTGGGGGAATCGGCACTGAAGCTTTCTTT. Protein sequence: CASSLKAGGIGTEAFF.

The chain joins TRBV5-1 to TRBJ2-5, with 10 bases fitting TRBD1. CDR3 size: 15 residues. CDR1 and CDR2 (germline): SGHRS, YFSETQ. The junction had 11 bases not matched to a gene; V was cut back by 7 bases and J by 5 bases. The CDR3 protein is CASGKGTGVQETQYF. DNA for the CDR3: TGCGCCAGCGGAAAGGGGACAGGGGTACAGGAGACCCAGTACTTC.

In nucleotides, the CDR3 is TGCGCCAGCAGCTCAGACCCCTCCGGGGACACCGGGGAGCTGTTTTTT. This gives the protein CASSSDPSGDTGELFF. This rearrangement joins TRBV5-1 to TRBJ2-2; possibly TRBD2 for D (5 bases). Per germline, CDR1 SGHRS and CDR2 YFSETQ. CDR3 length equals 16 residues. V was shortened by 3 bases and J by 3 bases, with 15 bases between the two germline ends. The variable domain in full, completed from reference TRBV5-1 and TRBJ2-2, reads KAGVTQTPRYLIKTRGQQVTLSCSPISGHRSVSWYQQTPGQGLQFLFEYFSETQRNKGNFPGRFSGRQFSNSRSEMNVSTLELGDSALYLCASSSDPSGDTGELFFGEGSRLTVL.

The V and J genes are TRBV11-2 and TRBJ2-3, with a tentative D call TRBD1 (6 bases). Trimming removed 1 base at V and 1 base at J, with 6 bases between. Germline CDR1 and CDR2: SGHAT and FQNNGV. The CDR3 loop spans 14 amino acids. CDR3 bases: TGTGCCAGCAGCTTAGGGACAGGCACAGATACGCAGTATTTT. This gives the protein CASSLGTGTDTQYF.

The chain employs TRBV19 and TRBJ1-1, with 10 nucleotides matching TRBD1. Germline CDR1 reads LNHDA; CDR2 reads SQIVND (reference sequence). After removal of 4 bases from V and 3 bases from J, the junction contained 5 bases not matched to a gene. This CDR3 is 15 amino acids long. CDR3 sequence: CASSKRTGGDTEAFF. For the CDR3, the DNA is TGTGCCAGTAGTAAACGGACAGGGGGGGACACTGAAGCTTTCTTT.

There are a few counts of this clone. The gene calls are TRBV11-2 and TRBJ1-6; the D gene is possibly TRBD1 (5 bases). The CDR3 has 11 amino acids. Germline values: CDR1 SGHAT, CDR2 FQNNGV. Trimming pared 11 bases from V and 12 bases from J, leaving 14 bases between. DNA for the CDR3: TGTGCCGTAGGGGACCAGAAACCCCTCCACTTT. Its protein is CAVGDQKPLHF. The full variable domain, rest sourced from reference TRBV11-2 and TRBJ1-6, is EAGVAQSPRYKIIEKRQSVAFWCNPISGHATLYWYQQILGQGPKLLIQFQNNGVVDDSQLPKDRFSAERLKGVDSTLKIQPAKLEDSAVYLCAVGDQKPLHFGNGTRLTVT.

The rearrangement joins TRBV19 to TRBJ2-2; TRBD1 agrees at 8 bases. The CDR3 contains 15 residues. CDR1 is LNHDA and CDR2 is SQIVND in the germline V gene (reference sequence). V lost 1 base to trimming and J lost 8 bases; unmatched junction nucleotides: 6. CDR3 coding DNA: TGTGCCAGTAGTATAGCGGCAGGGGGCGCGGGGGAGCTGTTTTTT. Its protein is CASSIAAGGAGELFF.

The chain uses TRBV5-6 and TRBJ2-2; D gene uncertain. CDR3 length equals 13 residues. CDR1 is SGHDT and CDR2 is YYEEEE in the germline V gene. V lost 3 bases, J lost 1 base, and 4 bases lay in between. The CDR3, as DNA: TGTGCCAGCAGCTGGGGGAACACCGGGGAGCTGTTTTTT. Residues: CASSWGNTGELFF.

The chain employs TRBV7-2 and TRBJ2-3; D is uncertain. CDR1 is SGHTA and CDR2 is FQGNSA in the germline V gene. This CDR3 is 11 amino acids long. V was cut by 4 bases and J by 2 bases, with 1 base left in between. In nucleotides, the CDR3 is TGTGCCAGCAGCTCCACAGATACGCAGTATTTT. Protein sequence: CASSSTDTQYF.

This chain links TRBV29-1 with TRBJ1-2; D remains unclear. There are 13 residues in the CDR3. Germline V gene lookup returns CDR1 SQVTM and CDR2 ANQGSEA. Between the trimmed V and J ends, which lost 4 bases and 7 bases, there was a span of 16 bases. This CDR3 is CSVVREWETGYTF. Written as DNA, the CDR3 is TGCAGCGTTGTTAGGGAGTGGGAGACTGGCTACACCTTC.

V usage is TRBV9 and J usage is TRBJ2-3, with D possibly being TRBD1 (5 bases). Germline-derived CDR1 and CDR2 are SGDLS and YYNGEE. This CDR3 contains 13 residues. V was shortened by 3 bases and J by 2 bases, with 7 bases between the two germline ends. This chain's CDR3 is CASSAGSTDTQYF. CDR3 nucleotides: TGTGCCAGCAGCGCAGGGTCCACAGATACGCAGTATTTT.

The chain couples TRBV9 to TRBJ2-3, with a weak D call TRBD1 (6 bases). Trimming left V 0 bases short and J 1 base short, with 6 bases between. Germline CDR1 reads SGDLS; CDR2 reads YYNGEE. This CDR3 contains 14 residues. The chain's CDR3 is CASSVGTGTDTQYF. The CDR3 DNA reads TGTGCCAGCAGCGTAGGGACAGGCACAGATACGCAGTATTTT.

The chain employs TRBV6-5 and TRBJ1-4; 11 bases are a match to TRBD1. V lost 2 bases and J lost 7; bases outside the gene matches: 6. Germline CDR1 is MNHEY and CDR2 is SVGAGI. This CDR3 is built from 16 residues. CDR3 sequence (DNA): TGTGCCAGCAGTTACGCCCGGACAGGGGGCTTTGAAAAACTGTTTTTT. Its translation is CASSYARTGGFEKLFF.